These 20 T cell receptor beta chains were all obtained from the same sample, sequenced in a study of T cells after yellow fever vaccination. MiXCR, run by TCRdb on the 5' RACE reads, gives a single entry per CDR3 protein. The sample contains roughly 94,000 distinct CDR3 sequences, about 8.4% of which appear only once. The sequenced sample was CD8+ T cells not binding an NS4B(214-222) dextramer, sorted from PBMCs, obtained around 15 days after the first yellow fever vaccination. These receptors all stem from a man aged 18 to 30 who received the YFV17D yellow fever vaccine.

This clonotype was counted ten times or more. V gene TRBV4-1 combines with J gene TRBJ2-2; no definite D call. Trimming pared 0 bases from V and 6 bases from J, leaving 5 bases between. Germline-derived CDR1 and CDR2 are MGHRA and YSYEKL. This CDR3 is 13 amino acids long. The CDR3 DNA reads TGCGCCAGCAGCCAAGATAGCTCCGGGGAGCTGTTTTTT. Translation gives CASSQDSSGELFF.

A few counts support this clonotype. This rearrangement joins TRBV6-2 or TRBV6-3 to TRBJ2-3; D is uncertain. Trimming cost V 3 bases and J 0 bases, with 10 bases left between them. The CDR3 has 15 residues. Germline assignment: CDR1 MNHEY and CDR2 SVGEGT. CDR3 region: CASSYRSPSTDTQYF. For the CDR3, the DNA is TGTGCCAGCAGTTATCGGAGCCCTAGCACAGATACGCAGTATTTT.

The rearrangement joins TRBV11-2 to TRBJ1-6; D is unclear. Trimming stripped 5 bases from V and 0 bases from J, with 17 bases between. Per germline, CDR1 SGHAT and CDR2 FQNNGV. This CDR3 comprises 18 residues. In DNA form, the CDR3 reads TGTGCCAGCAGCCACTTAACGAGGGCCAGCTCCTATAATTCACCCCTCCACTTT. Protein sequence: CASSHLTRASSYNSPLHF.

This clonotype was seen repeatedly, ten times or more. The chain joins TRBV5-1 to TRBJ1-1; D perhaps matches TRBD1 (6 bases). The CDR3 runs 18 residues. Germline CDR1 is SGHRS and CDR2 is YFSETQ. The V gene lost 3 bases and the J gene lost 2 bases, with 23 bases spanning the gap. The CDR3 sequence: CASSSAPGHLVLNTEAFF. CDR3 DNA: TGCGCCAGCAGCTCGGCGCCGGGACATCTTGTTTTAAACACTGAAGCTTTCTTT.

Only a few counts were recorded for this clonotype. The chain employs TRBV29-1 and TRBJ1-5; no reliable D call. The CDR3 runs to 15 residues. Germline CDR1 reads SQVTM; CDR2 reads ANQGSEA. The V gene lost 4 bases and the J gene lost 0 bases, with 13 bases spanning the gap. CDR3 protein: CSVVLDSYSNQPQHF. DNA of the CDR3: TGCAGCGTTGTCCTGGACTCCTATAGCAATCAGCCCCAGCATTTT. The full variable domain, rest sourced from reference TRBV29-1 and TRBJ1-5, is SAVISQKPSRDICQRGTSLTIQCQVDSQVTMMFWYRQQPGQSLTLIATANQGSEATYESGFVIDKFPISRPNLTFSTLTVSNMSPEDSSIYLCSVVLDSYSNQPQHFGDGTRLSIL.

Only a few counts were recorded for this clonotype. J is TRBJ1-6 and V is TRBV4-3; D unresolved. The germline gives CDR1 LGHNA, CDR2 YSLEER. The CDR3 sequence is 16 residues long. Deletions cut 3 bases from V and 0 bases from J, with 9 bases between. CDR3: CASSQRVASYNSPLHF. In DNA form, the CDR3 reads TGCGCCAGCAGCCAGCGAGTGGCCTCCTATAATTCACCCCTCCACTTT.

This clonotype was counted between two and nine times. The chain uses TRBV3-1 and TRBJ2-1; D not certain. Germline CDR1 is LGHDT and CDR2 is YNNKEL (reference sequence). V lost 0 bases, J lost 2 bases, and 5 bases lay in between. CDR3 length: 14 residues. This chain's CDR3 is CASSQDLAYNEQFF. The CDR3 DNA reads as TGTGCCAGCAGCCAAGATTTGGCCTACAATGAGCAGTTCTTC.

The V call is TRBV20-1, the J call TRBJ2-2, with D uncertain. CDR1 and CDR2 from the germline V gene are DFQATT and SNEGSKA (reference sequence). V was trimmed by 3 bases and J by 1 base, leaving 3 bases between them. The CDR3 loop spans 12 amino acids. The DNA of the CDR3 is TGCAGTGCTAGCGGGAACACCGGGGAGCTGTTTTTT. It specifies CSASGNTGELFF.

CDR3 residues: CASSQDRGPYEQYF. The CDR3 nucleotides read TGCGCCAGCAGCCAAGACAGAGGCCCCTACGAGCAGTACTTC. The chain couples TRBV4-3 to TRBJ2-7; D is ambiguous. The CDR3 has 14 amino acids. V was trimmed by 0 bases and J by 2 bases, leaving 8 bases between them. Germline assignment: CDR1 LGHNA and CDR2 YSLEER.

This clonotype showed up just once. This chain uses TRBV30 with TRBJ2-1, with a possible D match to TRBD2 (6 bases). The germline CDR1 and CDR2 sequences are GTSNPN and SVGIG (reference sequence). The CDR3 has 11 residues. Trimming removed 3 bases from V and 9 bases from J, with 9 bases in between. CDR3 nucleotide sequence: TGTGCCTGGAGCGAGGGACTTGAGCAGTTCTTC. Its translation is CAWSEGLEQFF. The whole variable domain, remainder taken from reference TRBV30 and TRBJ2-1, is SQTIHQWPATLVQPVGSPLSLECTVEGTSNPNLYWYRQAAGRGLQLLFYSVGIGQISSEVPQNLSASRPQDRQFILSSKKLLLSDSGFYLCAWSEGLEQFFGPGTRLTVL.

This clonotype was seen more than once but under ten times. The chain joins TRBV4-1 to TRBJ2-7; 7 nucleotides agree with TRBD1. With V trimmed by 1 base and J by 4 bases, 4 bases remained unmatched. The CDR3 has 14 amino acids. The V gene's germline CDR1 is MGHRA and CDR2 YSYEKL. The CDR3 DNA is TGCGCCAGCAGCCAAGGACAGGGTTTTTACGAGCAGTACGTC. Its protein is CASSQGQGFYEQYV.

Only a few counts were recorded for this clonotype. CDR3 loop: CASSQDRLNTGELFF. CDR3 nucleotide sequence: TGCGCCAGCAGCCAAGATAGGCTGAACACCGGGGAGCTGTTTTTT. The chain links TRBV4-3 to TRBJ2-2; D unclear. V was trimmed by 0 bases and J by 1 base, leaving 6 bases between them. The CDR3 has 15 amino acids. In germline, CDR1 is LGHNA, CDR2 YSLEER.

The J gene is TRBJ2-7, the V gene TRBV7-8; no clear D. The CDR3 is 15 residues long. The V end was cut by 4 bases, the J end by 0 bases, with 13 bases between. Germline V CDR1 and CDR2: SGHVS, FQNEAQ. In nucleotides, the CDR3 is TGTGCCAGCAGCTCCGCCTTTCGTGGCTCCTACGAGCAGTACTTC. Translated: CASSSAFRGSYEQYF.

The genes are TRBV4-1 and TRBJ2-7, with 9 bases aligning to TRBD2. The trim removed 1 base at V and 4 bases at J, leaving 5 bases unmatched. The germline V gene has CDR1 MGHRA and CDR2 YSYEKL. This CDR3 has 15 amino acids. The CDR3 DNA is TGCGCCAGCAGCCAAGGGCGGGGGGGCCAGTACGAGCAGTACTTC. Protein product: CASSQGRGGQYEQYF.

The V call is TRBV19, the J call TRBJ2-1; no clear D gene. Germline CDR1 is LNHDA and CDR2 is SQIVND (reference sequence). V lost 7 bases and J 4 bases, leaving 8 bases between the germline ends. There are 12 residues in the CDR3. CDR3 sequence (DNA): TGTGCCAGTAATACCGGGTACAATGAGCAGTTCTTC. The encoded protein is CASNTGYNEQFF.

The rearrangement joins TRBV5-6 to TRBJ1-4; D might be TRBD1 (5 bases). Germline V gives CDR1 SGHDT, CDR2 YYEEEE. Trimming pared 4 bases from V and 0 bases from J, leaving 16 bases between. This CDR3 spans 17 amino acids. For the CDR3, the DNA is TGTGCCAGCAGCCCCGGTTTGAGGGGAACAACTAATGAAAAACTGTTTTTT. This encodes CASSPGLRGTTNEKLFF.

This chain connects TRBV30 to TRBJ2-1; either TRBD1 or TRBD2 may fit D (6 bases each). This CDR3 has 12 amino acids. The V gene's germline CDR1 is GTSNPN and CDR2 SVGIG (reference sequence). Trimming stripped 8 bases from V and 9 bases from J, with 17 bases between. The CDR3 region has the DNA TGTGCCATTGGAGAGGGGGGTCTTGAGCAGTTCTTC. It yields the protein CAIGEGGLEQFF.

This sequence joins TRBV19 and TRBJ1-1; a weak D match, TRBD1 (5 bases). V was clipped by 5 bases and J by 1 base, with 17 bases between them. Germline CDR1 is LNHDA and CDR2 is SQIVND (reference sequence). The CDR3 contains 16 residues. In DNA form, the CDR3 reads TGTGCCAGTAGTCGTGCGGGGGGGTCGCGGAACACTGAAGCTTTCTTT. Its protein is CASSRAGGSRNTEAFF.

The CDR3 is CASSRWRGPELSNQPQHF. For the CDR3, the DNA is TGTGCCAGCAGCCGCTGGCGGGGGCCAGAATTGAGCAATCAGCCCCAGCATTTT. The V and J genes are TRBV4-2 and TRBJ1-5; TRBD1 might be the D (6 bases). Germline V gene sequence: CDR1 LGHNA, CDR2 YNFKEQ. V was trimmed by 4 bases and J by 1 base, leaving 20 bases between them. This CDR3 has 18 residues.

This clonotype was observed a handful of times. The chain is built from TRBV7-2 and TRBJ2-7; no firm D call. The ends were cut back, 0 bases at V and 2 bases at J, with 14 bases in the middle. This CDR3 comprises 16 residues. The germline gives CDR1 SGHTA, CDR2 FQGNSA. CDR3 coding DNA: TGTGCCAGCAGCTTAGCGTGGTCTCTGATGGCCTACGAGCAGTACGTC. Encoded protein: CASSLAWSLMAYEQYV.